This TCR beta chain came from a study of fetal regulatory T cell absence and autoimmunity. Findings and caveats of the study: Compared with cord blood, pancreas showed oligoclonal TCR enrichment, some clones over 100-fold.

Losses at the gene ends were 3 bases for V and 7 bases for J; bases not matched to a gene: 9. CDR1 ENHRY and CDR2 SYGVKD come from the germline V gene. The CDR3 runs to 15 residues. Sequencing was at survey level. Method: immunoSEQ multiplex PCR; TCRdb's copy keeps in-frame clones and lacks some. The data contain more than 90,000 clones, around 72% of them singletons. About this clone: No antigen is known for it.

This receptor was identified in a male donor with IPEX syndrome. The chain recombines TRBV10-3 with TRBJ1-2; 9 nucleotides match TRBD1. Sequenced input: pancreas tissue. The CDR3 region is CAISDFGQGRSGYTF. CDR3 DNA: TGTGCCATCAGTGATTTCGGACAGGGGAGGTCTGGCTACACCTTC.